This entry describes one T cell receptor beta chain. What it recognizes is unknown. These data are taken from a study of cytomegalovirus exposure and HLA in healthy donors. Whole-study results and caveats: Per a prior analysis, the majority of TCR beta V segments were productive roughly 87% or roughly 30% of the time.

Germline V CDR1 and CDR2: MDHEN, SYDVKM. The CDR3 has 13 residues. The V gene lost 7 bases and the J gene lost 6 bases, with 16 bases spanning the gap. Primers: 60 Vbeta forward and 13 Jbeta reverse. TCRdb's table, derived via immunoSEQ multiplex PCR, lists solely in-frame clones and lacks some. The sample lists 110,000 or so clones; approximately 77% were seen once. The receptor comes from a man over 45 in good health and CMV-seropositive. Sequenced material: PBMCs. This chain links TRBV28 with TRBJ2-7; a possible D gene is TRBD2 (5 bases). This CDR3 reads CASTYSGWGEQYF. The CDR3 region has the DNA TGTGCCAGCACATACTCGGGGTGGGGCGAGCAGTACTTC.